Presented here are 14 T cell receptor beta chains from one specimen sequenced in a study of blood T cell repertoires in COVID-19. The method was immunoSEQ multiplex PCR; TCRdb's version includes in-frame clones alone and lacks a portion of them. The data contain about 440,000 clones, about 90% of them seen just once; the ten biggest clones take up about 0.6%. Specimen: PBMCs or T cells enriched from blood (not recorded which). All receptors come from a man aged 18 to 35 who had recovered from COVID-19.

Here the CDR3 reads CASSSFGGGEEEQFF. The CDR3 DNA sequence: TGTGCCAGCAGCTCCTTTGGCGGGGGGGAAGAAGAGCAGTTCTTC. The chain couples TRBV5-4 to TRBJ2-1, with 9 positions matching TRBD2. Germline-derived CDR1 and CDR2 are SGHNT and YYREEE (reference sequence). The CDR3 loop spans 15 amino acids. V lost 3 bases and J lost 10; bases outside the gene matches: 11. The entire variable domain, with the rest obtained from reference TRBV5-4 and TRBJ2-1, is as follows: ETGVTQSPTHLIKTRGQQVTLRCSSQSGHNTVSWYQQALGQGPQFIFQYYREEENGRGNFPPRFSGLQFPNYSSELNVNALELDDSALYLCASSSFGGGEEEQFFGPGTRLTVL.

The chain carries TRBV12-3 or TRBV12-4 and TRBJ1-1, with 7 nucleotides matching TRBD1. The CDR3 loop spans 12 amino acids. V dropped 10 bases and J dropped 7; count of bases not matched to a gene: 9. CDR3 in DNA: TGTGCCACACGGACAGGACCTAGTGAAGCTTTCTTT. Its translation is CATRTGPSEAFF.

The CDR3 sequence is CASRATSGGYNEQFF. For the CDR3, the DNA is TGTGCCAGCAGGGCAACTAGCGGGGGTTACAATGAGCAGTTCTTC. The chain combines TRBV2 with TRBJ2-1; 11 bases agree with TRBD2. CDR3 length: 15 amino acids. Germline values: CDR1 SNHLY, CDR2 FYNNEI. V lost 6 bases to trimming and J lost 4 bases; unmatched junction nucleotides: 5. Full variable domain (remainder filled in from reference TRBV2 and TRBJ2-1): EPEVTQTPSHQVTQMGQEVILRCVPISNHLYFYWYRQILGQKVEFLVSFYNNEISEKSEIFDDQFSVERPDGSNFTLKIRSTKLEDSAMYFCASRATSGGYNEQFFGPGTRLTVL.

The chain has TRBV7-2 and TRBJ1-1; 10 bases map to TRBD1. The CDR3 has 13 amino acids. Germline values: CDR1 SGHTA, CDR2 FQGNSA. The V gene end was trimmed by 4 bases and the J gene end by 12 bases; junction bases not matched to a gene: 8. CDR3 bases: TGTGCCAGCAGCTCCCGGGGACAGGGGAGTACTTTCTTT. Protein sequence: CASSSRGQGSTFF.

This clone has just a few counts. This chain joins TRBV18 and TRBJ1-5; D gene unclear. Deletions cut 6 bases from V and 4 bases from J, with 16 bases between. CDR3 length equals 15 residues. Per germline, CDR1 KGHSH and CDR2 LQKENI. The CDR3 DNA sequence: TGTGCCAGCTCGCTAGGGAGAGCGGCTAATCAGCCCCAGCATTTT. Translated, it gives CASSLGRAANQPQHF.

V and J are TRBV6-1 and TRBJ1-6; D uncertain. CDR3 size: 15 residues. Germline assignment: CDR1 MNHNS and CDR2 SASEGT. The V gene lost 3 bases and the J gene lost 11 bases, with 17 bases spanning the gap. The chain's CDR3 is CASSENVVPSAPLHF. CDR3 DNA: TGTGCCAGCAGTGAGAATGTGGTTCCATCGGCACCCCTCCACTTT.

The chain recombines TRBV13 with TRBJ2-3; 9 nucleotides line up with TRBD2. This CDR3 spans 16 amino acids. Germline CDR1 and CDR2: PRHDT and FYEKMQ (reference sequence). J gave up 4 bases and V 2 bases, and 7 bases lay outside the gene matches. CDR3 bases: TGTGCCAGCAGCTTAAGAGCTAGCGGGGCGTCAGATACGCAGTATTTT. It translates to CASSLRASGASDTQYF.

The chain combines TRBV5-1 with TRBJ2-1, with 10 bases lining up with TRBD1. V dropped 4 bases and J dropped 4; count of bases not matched to a gene: 5. The CDR3 covers 15 residues. Germline CDR1 and CDR2: SGHRS and YFSETQ. The CDR3 reads CASSPGTGDYNEQFF. DNA for the CDR3: TGCGCCAGCAGCCCCGGGACAGGGGATTACAATGAGCAGTTCTTC.

The gene calls are TRBV19 and TRBJ2-5; perhaps TRBD2 as D (6 bases). Trimming removed 3 bases at V and 7 bases at J, with 12 bases between. The CDR3 runs 13 residues. Germline CDR1 is LNHDA and CDR2 is SQIVND (reference sequence). CDR3 sequence: CASSIGLEGTQYF. CDR3 DNA sequence: TGTGCCAGTAGTATCGGACTGGAGGGGACCCAGTACTTC.

The chain carries TRBV5-8 and TRBJ1-2; unclear D gene. Germline V lookup: CDR1 SGHTS, CDR2 YDEGEE. V lost 4 bases and J 7 bases, leaving 11 bases between the germline ends. The CDR3 runs to 12 residues. CDR3 DNA sequence: TGTGCCAGCAGCCTGAGATTCGGTGGCTACACCTTC. Amino acids: CASSLRFGGYTF.

The chain employs TRBV3-1 (or the pseudogene TRBV3-2) and TRBJ2-5; TRBD2 agrees at 7 bases. Germline V CDR1 and CDR2: LGHDT, YNNKEL (reference sequence). The CDR3 is 14 amino acids. V was clipped by 3 bases and J by 2 bases; unmatched bases: 3. CDR3 protein: CASSHSSGQETQYF. DNA for the CDR3: TGTGCCAGCAGCCATTCTAGCGGACAAGAGACCCAGTACTTC.

The rearrangement joins TRBV7-9 to TRBJ2-5, with 11 bases that match TRBD2. With 4 bases clipped from V and 1 base from J, the junction kept 8 bases outside the gene matches. Germline values: CDR1 SEHNR, CDR2 FQNEAQ (reference sequence). The length of the CDR3 is 17 residues. CDR3 DNA sequence: TGTGCCAGCAGCTCTCCACTAGCGGGAGACCTCCAAGAGACCCAGTACTTC. Residues: CASSSPLAGDLQETQYF.

This clone was seen only a few times. The genes are TRBV27 and TRBJ1-4, with TRBD1 identical over 9 bases. J gave up 7 bases and V 7 bases, and 13 bases lay outside the gene matches. This CDR3 spans 16 amino acids. Per germline, CDR1 MNHEY and CDR2 SMNVEV (reference sequence). The CDR3 DNA reads TGTGCCAGCATTCTCGGACCTGGGACAGGGCTTGAAAAACTGTTTTTT. Encoded protein: CASILGPGTGLEKLFF.

J is TRBJ2-2 and V is TRBV11-2, with D unresolved. The CDR3 extends over 14 amino acids. The germline gives CDR1 SGHAT, CDR2 FQNNGV. V was trimmed by 4 bases and J by 7 bases, leaving 13 bases between them. CDR3 DNA: TGTGCCAGCAGCTCTCCATATCACAACGGGGAGCTGTTTTTT. It translates to CASSSPYHNGELFF.